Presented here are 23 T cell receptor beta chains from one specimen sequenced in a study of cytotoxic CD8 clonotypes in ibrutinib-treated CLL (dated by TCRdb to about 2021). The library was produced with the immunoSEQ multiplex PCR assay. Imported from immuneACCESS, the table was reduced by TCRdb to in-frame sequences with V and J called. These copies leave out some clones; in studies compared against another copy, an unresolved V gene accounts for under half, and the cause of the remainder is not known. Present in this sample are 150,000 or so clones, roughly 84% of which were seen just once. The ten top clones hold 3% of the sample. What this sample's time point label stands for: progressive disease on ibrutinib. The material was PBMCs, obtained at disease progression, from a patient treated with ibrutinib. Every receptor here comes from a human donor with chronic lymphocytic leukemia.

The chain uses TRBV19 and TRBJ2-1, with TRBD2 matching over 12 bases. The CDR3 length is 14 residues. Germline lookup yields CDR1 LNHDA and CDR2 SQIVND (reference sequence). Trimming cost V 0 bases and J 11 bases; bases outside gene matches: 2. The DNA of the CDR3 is TGTGCCAGTAGTATAGAAGGACTAGCGGGGAAGCAGTTCTTC. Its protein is CASSIEGLAGKQFF.

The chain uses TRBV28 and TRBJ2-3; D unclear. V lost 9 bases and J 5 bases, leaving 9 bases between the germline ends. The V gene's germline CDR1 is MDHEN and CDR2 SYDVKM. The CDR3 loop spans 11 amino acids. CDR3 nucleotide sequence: TGTGCCAGTCAAACGGGAGATACGCAGTATTTT. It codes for CASQTGDTQYF.

Written as DNA, the CDR3 is TGTGCCAGCAGCGTAGCCGGGAGCGGTCACGGCGTGCAGTTCTTC. The encoded protein is CASSVAGSGHGVQFF. The chain carries TRBV9 and TRBJ2-1; a possible D gene is TRBD2 (6 bases). The CDR3 is 15 residues long. The germline V gene has CDR1 SGDLS and CDR2 YYNGEE. V shed 0 bases and J shed 12 bases, with 19 bases lying between them. Full variable domain (outside the CDR3, taken from reference TRBV9 and TRBJ2-1): DSGVTQTPKHLITATGQRVTLRCSPRSGDLSVYWYQQSLDQGLQFLIQYYNGEERAKGNILERFSAQQFPDLHSELNLSSLELGDSALYFCASSVAGSGHGVQFFGPGTRLTVL.

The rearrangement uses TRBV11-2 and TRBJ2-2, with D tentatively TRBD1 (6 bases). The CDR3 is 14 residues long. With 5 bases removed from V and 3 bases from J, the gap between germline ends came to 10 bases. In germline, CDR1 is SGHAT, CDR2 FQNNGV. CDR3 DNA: TGTGCCAGCAGCCTGAACAGGGACACCGGGGAGCTGTTTTTT. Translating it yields CASSLNRDTGELFF. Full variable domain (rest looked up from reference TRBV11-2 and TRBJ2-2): EAGVAQSPRYKIIEKRQSVAFWCNPISGHATLYWYQQILGQGPKLLIQFQNNGVVDDSQLPKDRFSAERLKGVDSTLKIQPAKLEDSAVYLCASSLNRDTGELFFGEGSRLTVL.

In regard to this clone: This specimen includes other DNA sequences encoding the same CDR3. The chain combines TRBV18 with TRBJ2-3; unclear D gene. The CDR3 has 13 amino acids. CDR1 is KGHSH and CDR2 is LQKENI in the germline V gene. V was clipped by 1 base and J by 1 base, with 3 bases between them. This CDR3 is CASSPRGTDTQYF. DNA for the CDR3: TGTGCCAGCTCACCACGGGGCACAGATACGCAGTATTTT.

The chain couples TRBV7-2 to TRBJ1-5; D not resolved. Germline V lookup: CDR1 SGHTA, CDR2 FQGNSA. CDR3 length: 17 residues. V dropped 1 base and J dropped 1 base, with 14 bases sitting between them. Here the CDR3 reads CASSLESPGRSNQPQHF. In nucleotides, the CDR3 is TGTGCCAGCAGCTTAGAGTCCCCGGGTCGGAGCAATCAGCCCCAGCATTTT.

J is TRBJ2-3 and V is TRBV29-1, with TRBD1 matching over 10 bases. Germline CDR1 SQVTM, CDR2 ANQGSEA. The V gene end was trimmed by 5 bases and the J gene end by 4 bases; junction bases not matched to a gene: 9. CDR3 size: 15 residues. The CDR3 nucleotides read TGCAGCGTTTTCAGGACAGGGGGAAAAGCAGATACGCAGTATTTT. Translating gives CSVFRTGGKADTQYF.

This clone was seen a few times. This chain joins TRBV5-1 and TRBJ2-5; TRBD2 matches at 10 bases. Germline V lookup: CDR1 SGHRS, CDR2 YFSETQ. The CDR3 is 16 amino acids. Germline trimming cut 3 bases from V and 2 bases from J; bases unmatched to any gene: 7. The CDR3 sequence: CASSSWTSGGQETQYF. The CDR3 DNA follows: TGCGCCAGCAGCTCGTGGACTAGCGGTGGACAAGAGACCCAGTACTTC.

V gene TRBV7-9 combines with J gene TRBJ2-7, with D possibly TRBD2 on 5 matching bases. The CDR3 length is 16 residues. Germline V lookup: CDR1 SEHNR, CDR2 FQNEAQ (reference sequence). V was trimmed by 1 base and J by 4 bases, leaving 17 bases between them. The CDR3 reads CASSLVSLGSSYEQYF. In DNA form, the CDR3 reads TGTGCCAGCAGCTTAGTATCGTTGGGGAGTAGTTACGAGCAGTACTTC. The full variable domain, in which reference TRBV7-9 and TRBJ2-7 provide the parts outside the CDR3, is DTGVSQNPRHKITKRGQNVTFRCDPISEHNRLYWYRQTLGQGPEFLTYFQNEAQLEKSRLLSDRFSAERPKGSFSTLEIQRTEQGDSAMYLCASSLVSLGSSYEQYFGPGTRLTVT.

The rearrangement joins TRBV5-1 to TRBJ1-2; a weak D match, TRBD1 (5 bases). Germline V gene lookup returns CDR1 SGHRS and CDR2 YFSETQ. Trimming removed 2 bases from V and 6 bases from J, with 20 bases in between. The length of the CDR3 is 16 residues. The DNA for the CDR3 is TGCGCCAGCAGCTTTTTGGGGGAGGGCGTCCTAGATGGCTACACCTTC. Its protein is CASSFLGEGVLDGYTF.

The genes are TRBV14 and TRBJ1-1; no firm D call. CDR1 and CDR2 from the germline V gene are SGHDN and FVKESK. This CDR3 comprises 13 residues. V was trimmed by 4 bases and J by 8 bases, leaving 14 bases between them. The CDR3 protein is CASSPRAGWEAFF. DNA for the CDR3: TGTGCCAGCAGCCCGAGGGCCGGTTGGGAAGCTTTCTTT. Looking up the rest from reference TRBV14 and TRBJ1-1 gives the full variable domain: EAGVTQFPSHSVIEKGQTVTLRCDPISGHDNLYWYRRVMGKEIKFLLHFVKESKQDESGMPNNRFLAERTGGTYSTLKVQPAELEDSGVYFCASSPRAGWEAFFGQGTRLTVV.

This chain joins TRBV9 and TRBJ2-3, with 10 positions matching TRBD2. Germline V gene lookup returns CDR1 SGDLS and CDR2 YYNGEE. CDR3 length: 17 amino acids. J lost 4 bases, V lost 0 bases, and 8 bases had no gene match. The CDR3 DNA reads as TGTGCCAGCAGCGTAGGACGGCTAGCGGGAGTGGCAGATACGCAGTATTTT. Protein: CASSVGRLAGVADTQYF.

CDR3 sequence: CATWRGGQNTGELFF. CDR3 bases: TGTGCCACCTGGAGAGGGGGGCAGAACACCGGGGAGCTGTTTTTT. This chain connects TRBV19 to TRBJ2-2; the D gene could be TRBD1 or TRBD2 (6 bases each). From germline, CDR1 is LNHDA and CDR2 SQIVND (reference sequence). The CDR3 has 15 residues. Trimming left V 10 bases short and J 1 base short, with 16 bases between. Filled out from reference TRBV19 and TRBJ2-2, the complete variable domain reads DGGITQSPKYLFRKEGQNVTLSCEQNLNHDAMYWYRQDPGQGLRLIYYSQIVNDFQKGDIAEGYSVSREKKESFPLTVTSAQKNPTAFYLCATWRGGQNTGELFFGEGSRLTVL.

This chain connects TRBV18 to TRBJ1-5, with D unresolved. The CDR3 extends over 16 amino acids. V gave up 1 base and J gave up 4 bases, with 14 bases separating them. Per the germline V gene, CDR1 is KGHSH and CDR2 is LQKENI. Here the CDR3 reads CASSPLRYRGNQPQHF. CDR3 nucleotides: TGTGCCAGCTCACCACTTCGGTACAGAGGGAATCAGCCCCAGCATTTT.

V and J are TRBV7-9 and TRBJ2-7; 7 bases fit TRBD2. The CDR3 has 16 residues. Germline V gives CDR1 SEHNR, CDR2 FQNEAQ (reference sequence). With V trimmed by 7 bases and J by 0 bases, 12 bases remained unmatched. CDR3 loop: CASTPPPGGSSYEQYF. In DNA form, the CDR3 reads TGTGCCAGCACCCCTCCTCCGGGAGGTAGCTCCTACGAGCAGTACTTC.

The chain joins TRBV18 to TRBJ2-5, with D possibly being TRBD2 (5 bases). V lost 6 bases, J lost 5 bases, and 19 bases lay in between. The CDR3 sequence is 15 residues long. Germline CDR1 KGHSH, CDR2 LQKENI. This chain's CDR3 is CASSPTARRTETQYF. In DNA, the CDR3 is TGTGCCAGCTCCCCCACCGCGAGAAGGACTGAGACCCAGTACTTC.

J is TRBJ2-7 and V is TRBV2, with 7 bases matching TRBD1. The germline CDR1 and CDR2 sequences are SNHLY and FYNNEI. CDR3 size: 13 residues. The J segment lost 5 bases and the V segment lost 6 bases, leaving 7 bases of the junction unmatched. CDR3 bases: TGTGCCAGCAGGGGAGACAGGGCCAACGAGCAGTACTTC. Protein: CASRGDRANEQYF.

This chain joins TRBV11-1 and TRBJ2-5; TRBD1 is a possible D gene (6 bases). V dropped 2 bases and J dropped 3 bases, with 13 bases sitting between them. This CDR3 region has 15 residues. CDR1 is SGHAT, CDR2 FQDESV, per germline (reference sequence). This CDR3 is CASSLWVQGEETQYF. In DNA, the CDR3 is TGTGCCAGCAGCTTATGGGTACAGGGAGAAGAGACCCAGTACTTC.

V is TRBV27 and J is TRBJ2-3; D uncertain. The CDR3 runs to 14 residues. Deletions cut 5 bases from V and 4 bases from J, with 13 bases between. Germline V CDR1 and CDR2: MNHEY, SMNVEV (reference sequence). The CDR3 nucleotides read TGTGCCAGCAGTACACGGCGACGGGCAGATACGCAGTATTTT. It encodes CASSTRRRADTQYF.

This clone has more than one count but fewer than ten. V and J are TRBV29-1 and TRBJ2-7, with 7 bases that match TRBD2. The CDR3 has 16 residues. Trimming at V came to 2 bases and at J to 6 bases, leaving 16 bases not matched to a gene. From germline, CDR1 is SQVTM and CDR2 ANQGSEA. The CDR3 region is CSVEPVNVLPGGEQYF. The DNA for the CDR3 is TGCAGCGTTGAACCGGTAAACGTCTTGCCGGGAGGCGAGCAGTACTTC.

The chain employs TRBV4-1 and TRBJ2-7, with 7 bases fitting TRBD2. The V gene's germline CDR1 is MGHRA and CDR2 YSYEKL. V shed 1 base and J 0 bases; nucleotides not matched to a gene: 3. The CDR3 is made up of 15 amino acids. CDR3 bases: TGCGCCAGCAGCCAAGTTGCGGGAGTCTCCTACGAGCAGTACTTC. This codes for CASSQVAGVSYEQYF.

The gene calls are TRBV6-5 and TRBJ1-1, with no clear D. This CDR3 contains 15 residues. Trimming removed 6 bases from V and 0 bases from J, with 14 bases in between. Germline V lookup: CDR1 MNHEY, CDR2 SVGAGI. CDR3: CASRLDGDMNTEAFF. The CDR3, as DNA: TGTGCCAGCAGGTTGGACGGAGACATGAACACTGAAGCTTTCTTT.

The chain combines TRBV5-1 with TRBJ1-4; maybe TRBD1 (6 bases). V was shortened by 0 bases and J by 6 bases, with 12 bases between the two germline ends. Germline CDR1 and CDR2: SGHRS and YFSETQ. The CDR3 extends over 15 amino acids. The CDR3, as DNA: TGCGCCAGCAGCTTGGATTGGGGGCTGGATGAAAAACTGTTTTTT. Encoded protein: CASSLDWGLDEKLFF.